This TCR beta chain was sequenced during a study of somatic mutations in cytotoxic T cells in rheumatoid arthritis. Whole-study context: Flow sorting of some V beta antibody-stained T cells reached nearly 100% purity, with V beta1+ cells also TCRB-sequenced.

This CDR3 has 15 residues. In germline, CDR1 is LNHDA, CDR2 SQIVND (reference sequence). The V and J ends lost 3 bases and 1 base respectively, with 12 bases between them. The repertoire was sequenced with immunoSEQ multiplex PCR; TCRdb's copy has only in-frame clones and lacks some. The table lists fewer than 20,000 clones, over 70% of them singletons. Sequencing was performed on CD8+ T cells sorted from blood. The receptor's source is a woman aged 60 to 75 in good health. The J gene is TRBJ1-1, the V gene TRBV19, with D unresolved. CDR3 DNA sequence: TGTGCCAGTAGTATGTCCCGAGGAGGGAACACTGAAGCTTTCTTT. Protein product: CASSMSRGGNTEAFF.